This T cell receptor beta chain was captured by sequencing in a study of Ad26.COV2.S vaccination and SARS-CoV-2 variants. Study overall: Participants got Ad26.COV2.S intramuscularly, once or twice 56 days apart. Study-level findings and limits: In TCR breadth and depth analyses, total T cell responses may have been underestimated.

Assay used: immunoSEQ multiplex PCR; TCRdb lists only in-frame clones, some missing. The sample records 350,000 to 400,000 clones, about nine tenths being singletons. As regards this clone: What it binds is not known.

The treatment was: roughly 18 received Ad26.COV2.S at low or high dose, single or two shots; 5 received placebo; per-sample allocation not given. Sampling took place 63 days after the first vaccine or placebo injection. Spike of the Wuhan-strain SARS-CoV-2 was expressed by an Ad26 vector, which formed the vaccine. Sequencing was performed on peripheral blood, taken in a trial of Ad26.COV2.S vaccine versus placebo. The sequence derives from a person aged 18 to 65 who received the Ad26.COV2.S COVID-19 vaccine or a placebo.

The CDR3, as DNA: TGTGCCAGCATCGACAGGGACGCCTCCTACAATGAGCAGTTCTTC. Encoded protein: CASIDRDASYNEQFF. The gene calls are TRBV21-1 and TRBJ2-1; TRBD1, as called in the table, went unchecked against the DNA. TRBV21-1 is noted as a pseudogene. This CDR3 comprises 15 residues.